A single sample is the source of the 12 T cell receptor beta chains below, sequenced in a study of shared clonotypes between healthy human individuals. Libraries were prepared by immunoSEQ multiplex PCR; TCRdb keeps only in-frame clonotypes and omits some of them. The data hold 95,000 to 120,000 clones, with about two thirds observed a single time. The sequencing sample was made of memory CD8+ T cells sorted from blood. The sample's subset: CD45RO+ cells pooled with CCR7-negative TemRA cells. The receptor set was obtained from a woman aged 25 to 39 in good health.

The gene calls are TRBV7-9 and TRBJ2-3; TRBD2 matches at 11 bases. The CDR3 loop spans 15 amino acids. The germline gives CDR1 SEHNR, CDR2 FQNEAQ (reference sequence). The V gene end was trimmed by 6 bases and the J gene end by 5 bases; junction bases not matched to a gene: 7. In nucleotides, the CDR3 is TGTGCCAGCAGTTCCGGGACTAGCGGACAAGATACGCAGTATTTT. Its protein is CASSSGTSGQDTQYF.

Here the CDR3 DNA reads TGTGCCAGCAGCATGGGGACAGGGGGCACTAATGAAAAACTGTTTTTT. Its translation is CASSMGTGGTNEKLFF. The chain uses TRBV5-6 and TRBJ1-4; 12 nucleotides align to TRBD1. Germline trimming cut 4 bases from V and 2 bases from J; bases unmatched to any gene: 3. Germline V gene sequence: CDR1 SGHDT, CDR2 YYEEEE. This CDR3 is 16 amino acids long.

The rearrangement joins TRBV27 to TRBJ1-5; D is unclear. CDR1 and CDR2 from the germline V gene are MNHEY and SMNVEV (reference sequence). Trimming stripped 8 bases from V and 5 bases from J, with 7 bases between. The CDR3 has 11 residues. DNA of the CDR3: TGTGCCAGCCTGGGAGATCAGCCCCAGCATTTT. It encodes CASLGDQPQHF.

The chain combines TRBV11-2 with TRBJ1-2, with D uncertain. The CDR3 loop spans 16 amino acids. Germline V gene data show CDR1 as SGHAT and CDR2 as FQNNGV. The germline V and J ends were trimmed by 5 bases and 6 bases, with 22 bases remaining between them. The CDR3 protein is CASSNQLAGSTDGYTF. CDR3 bases: TGTGCCAGCAGCAATCAGCTCGCCGGGTCCACGGATGGCTACACCTTC.

Comment on this clone: A much larger clone is a single base away; this may be a read error. The J gene is TRBJ2-7, the V gene TRBV6-4, with 8 bases that match TRBD1. CDR3 length equals 13 residues. The germline V gene has CDR1 MRHNA and CDR2 SNTAGT. V lost 3 bases to trimming and J lost 2 bases; unmatched junction nucleotides: 0. CDR3 DNA: TGTGCCAGCAGTGAGGGACAGGCCTACGAGCAGTACTTC. Protein sequence: CASSEGQAYEQYF.

This chain uses TRBV28 with TRBJ2-3; D remains unclear. The CDR3 consists of 12 residues. CDR1 is MDHEN, CDR2 SYDVKM, per germline. V lost 3 bases, J lost 3 bases, and 4 bases lay in between. The CDR3 sequence: CASSLLTDTQYF. CDR3 sequence (DNA): TGTGCCAGCAGTTTGCTTACAGATACGCAGTATTTT.

V is TRBV19 and J is TRBJ1-5; D gene unclear. Germline V gene lookup returns CDR1 LNHDA and CDR2 SQIVND (reference sequence). V dropped 10 bases and J dropped 4 bases, with 17 bases sitting between them. The CDR3 is 14 amino acids. CDR3 region: CATKRTETNQPQHF. DNA for the CDR3: TGTGCCACCAAACGGACGGAGACTAATCAGCCCCAGCATTTT.

The chain employs TRBV4-2 and TRBJ2-5, with 7 nucleotides matching TRBD2. The CDR3 spans 18 residues. V shed 1 base and J 5 bases; nucleotides not matched to a gene: 16. Germline V CDR1 and CDR2: LGHNA, YNFKEQ. CDR3 region: CASSQGYAASGLLETQYF. The CDR3 nucleotides read TGTGCCAGCAGCCAAGGATACGCGGCTAGCGGCCTCCTGGAGACCCAGTACTTC.

This clone was detected many times. This chain uses TRBV27 with TRBJ2-7; the match to TRBD1 covers 9 bases. Germline trimming cut 4 bases from V and 4 bases from J; bases unmatched to any gene: 8. This CDR3 spans 15 amino acids. Germline values: CDR1 MNHEY, CDR2 SMNVEV (reference sequence). The CDR3 spells CASSSQTGGIYEQYF. The CDR3 nucleotides are TGTGCCAGCAGTTCCCAGACAGGGGGAATTTACGAGCAGTACTTC.

The V call is TRBV2, the J call TRBJ1-2; possible D gene TRBD1, 6 bases. V lost 3 bases and J 0 bases, leaving 14 bases between the germline ends. Germline CDR1 SNHLY, CDR2 FYNNEI. This CDR3 is 16 amino acids long. This chain's CDR3 is CASSDGRGEANYGYTF. The DNA of the CDR3 is TGTGCCAGCAGTGATGGAAGGGGGGAAGCTAACTATGGCTACACCTTC.

V and J are TRBV29-1 and TRBJ2-3, with TRBD2 matching 10 bases. With V trimmed by 5 bases and J by 0 bases, 11 bases remained unmatched. CDR1 SQVTM and CDR2 ANQGSEA come from the germline V gene. The length of the CDR3 is 17 residues. The CDR3 region is CSVPALWTSGSTDTQYF. The DNA for the CDR3 is TGCAGCGTTCCAGCATTGTGGACTAGCGGAAGCACAGATACGCAGTATTTT.

The rearrangement joins TRBV5-1 to TRBJ2-2, with 14 bases lining up with TRBD2. The CDR3 has 19 residues. V was pared by 4 bases and J by 7 bases, with 15 bases of the junction left unmatched. CDR1 is SGHRS and CDR2 is YFSETQ in the germline V gene. CDR3 region: CASSIRLSGTSGRGGELFF. In DNA form, the CDR3 reads TGCGCCAGCAGCATCAGATTATCCGGGACTAGCGGGAGAGGCGGGGAGCTGTTTTTT. Using reference TRBV5-1 and TRBJ2-2 for the parts outside the CDR3, the full variable domain is KAGVTQTPRYLIKTRGQQVTLSCSPISGHRSVSWYQQTPGQGLQFLFEYFSETQRNKGNFPGRFSGRQFSNSRSEMNVSTLELGDSALYLCASSIRLSGTSGRGGELFFGEGSRLTVL.